Reported below is one T cell receptor (beta chain). What it binds is unknown. This CDR3 region has 17 residues. The germline CDR1 and CDR2 sequences are SGHAT and FQNNGV. Trimming cost V 0 bases and J 9 bases, with 21 bases left between them. This record belongs to a study of beta chain features in type 1 diabetes. General study points: Compared to healthy donors, patients appeared to have naive, central memory and Treg TCRB repertoires that were more alike. Researchers caution that PCR might favor shorter templates, equally among patients and controls. A moderate, significant TCRB CDR3 shortening appeared in type 1 diabetes across four CD4+ subsets. The VDJ junctions of type 1 diabetes patients carried fewer insertions and more deletions.

Reverse transcription of all isolated RNA meant that expressed TCRB transcripts were sequenced. Produced via immunoSEQ multiplex PCR; TCRdb's table is partial and in-frame only. This repertoire shows about 360,000 clones, 10% to 15% found once; its top ten account for about 0.017%. The rearrangement uses TRBV11-2 and TRBJ2-1, with a weak D call TRBD1 (5 bases). The receptor was derived from a man between 18 and 35 years old in good health. What was sequenced was naive CD4+ T cells from blood. CDR3 region: CASSLDLFVRVRGEQFF. The CDR3 DNA reads as TGTGCCAGCAGCTTAGATCTTTTCGTCAGGGTAAGGGGTGAGCAGTTCTTC.